Below, 11 T cell receptor beta chains from the same sample are listed, as sequenced in a study of neurological immune-mediated disorders. TCRdb re-analysed the 5' RACE reads in MiXCR, keeping a single row per CDR3 protein. The table lists about 50,000 distinct CDR3 sequences, 10% to 13% of them singletons. The sequenced sample was PBMCs. These receptor sequences come from an older man with HTLV-1-associated myelopathy (HAM/TSP).

This clonotype was seen repeatedly, ten times or more. The J gene is TRBJ2-7, the V gene TRBV7-2; 7 nucleotides agree with TRBD1. Trimming at V came to 2 bases and at J to 4 bases, leaving 14 bases not matched to a gene. From germline, CDR1 is SGHTA and CDR2 FQGNSA. This CDR3 comprises 17 residues. In nucleotides, the CDR3 is TGTGCCAGCAGCTTAAATACAGGGGTTTTAATTCCGTACGAGCAGTACTTC. Its translation is CASSLNTGVLIPYEQYF.

This clonotype appeared many times. The gene calls are TRBV10-3 and TRBJ2-5; a weak D match, TRBD2 (5 bases). Trimming shortened V by 0 bases and J by 2 bases, and 10 bases separated the two germline ends. Germline V gene sequence: CDR1 ENHRY, CDR2 SYGVKD. CDR3 size: 15 residues. The CDR3 loop is CAISESTPGQETQYF. The CDR3 nucleotides are TGTGCCATCAGTGAGTCGACCCCGGGACAAGAGACCCAGTACTTC.

The rearrangement uses TRBV6-6 and TRBJ2-4; TRBD2 matches 13 bases. V was pared by 5 bases and J by 8 bases, with 18 bases of the junction left unmatched. Per the germline V gene, CDR1 is MNHNY and CDR2 is SVGAGI (reference sequence). The CDR3 length is 19 residues. CDR3 loop: CASSPNYRTSGSTIDIQYF. In nucleotides, the CDR3 is TGTGCCAGCAGTCCGAACTACAGGACTAGCGGGAGTACAATCGACATTCAGTACTTC.

This clonotype showed up many times. The J gene is TRBJ2-1, the V gene TRBV5-1; D remains ambiguous. Looked up from germline, CDR1 is SGHRS and CDR2 is YFSETQ. This CDR3 has 11 amino acids. Trimming took off 5 bases at V and 5 bases at J, with 5 bases between the two ends. This CDR3 reads CASSSHNEQFF. The CDR3 region has the DNA TGCGCCAGCAGTTCTCACAATGAGCAGTTCTTC.

The V call is TRBV12-5, the J call TRBJ2-1; no definite D call. Germline assignment: CDR1 LGHNT and CDR2 FRNRAP. The germline V and J ends were trimmed by 2 bases and 4 bases, with 6 bases remaining between them. The length of the CDR3 is 13 residues. The DNA for the CDR3 is TGTGCTAGTGGTTTGTCCTCTTACAATGAGCAGTTCTTC. It codes for CASGLSSYNEQFF. Based on the CDR3 plus reference TRBV12-5 and TRBJ2-1, the full variable domain is DARVTQTPRHKVTEMGQEVTMRCQPILGHNTVFWYRQTMMQGLELLAYFRNRAPLDDSGMPKDRFSAEMPDATLATLKIQPSEPRDSAVYFCASGLSSYNEQFFGPGTRLTVL.

This clonotype was found many times. This chain connects TRBV7-2 to TRBJ1-2, with 7 bases fitting TRBD1. The germline gives CDR1 SGHTA, CDR2 FQGNSA. The CDR3 has 14 amino acids. The ends lost 5 bases at V and 3 bases at J; junction bases unmatched: 6. The CDR3 reads CASSLNQGDYGYTF. The DNA for the CDR3 is TGTGCCAGCAGCCTTAATCAGGGGGACTATGGCTACACCTTC.

This clonotype occurred a few times. CDR3 DNA: TGTGCCAGCAGCCTCTACTTCGGGACCGCCCCCGACGAGCAGTACTTC. Translating it yields CASSLYFGTAPDEQYF. V is TRBV7-8 and J is TRBJ2-7, with D possibly being TRBD1 or TRBD2 (5 bases each). CDR3 length: 16 residues. Germline CDR1 and CDR2: SGHVS and FQNEAQ. V was shortened by 5 bases and J by 5 bases, with 22 bases between the two germline ends.

In its sample, this clonotype was seen many times. This chain connects TRBV29-1 to TRBJ2-4; D is unclear. CDR1 and CDR2 (germline): SQVTM, ANQGSEA. Trimming removed 7 bases at V and 1 base at J, with 14 bases between. This CDR3 comprises 14 residues. CDR3 nucleotides: TGCAGCGCCACAAAGCCCGGTGCCAAAAACATTCAGTACTTC. This translates into CSATKPGAKNIQYF.

This clonotype is termed medium-sized. The chain combines TRBV5-1 with TRBJ2-7; D ambiguous. The CDR3 sequence is 14 residues long. Germline lookup yields CDR1 SGHRS and CDR2 YFSETQ. The ends were cut back, 3 bases at V and 0 bases at J, with 10 bases in the middle. The DNA of the CDR3 is TGCGCCAGCAGCTCAGGACGCAGCTCCTACGAGCAGTACTTC. This sequence encodes CASSSGRSSYEQYF.

The rearrangement joins TRBV4-2 to TRBJ2-7, with D perhaps being TRBD1 or TRBD2 (8 bases each). V lost 1 base and J lost 4, with 17 bases in between. This CDR3 region has 16 residues. Germline V CDR1 and CDR2: LGHNA, YNFKEQ. DNA for the CDR3: TGTGCCAGCAGCCAAGTTAGCGGGACAGGATCTTACGAGCAGTACTTC. It encodes CASSQVSGTGSYEQYF.

This clonotype is categorized as medium-sized (0.01 to 0.1%). CDR3 protein: CASSLLTGGSTQYF. The DNA of the CDR3 is TGTGCCAGCAGCTTATTAACGGGGGGTAGTACCCAGTACTTC. The J gene is TRBJ2-5, the V gene TRBV7-2; 7 nucleotides align to TRBD2. V was clipped by 2 bases and J by 8 bases; unmatched bases: 8. This CDR3 has 14 amino acids. CDR1 is SGHTA, CDR2 FQGNSA, per germline. The full variable domain, its missing parts supplied by reference TRBV7-2 and TRBJ2-5, is GAGVSQSPSNKVTEKGKDVELRCDPISGHTALYWYRQSLGQGLEFLIYFQGNSAPDKSGLPSDRFSAERTGGSVSTLTIQRTQQEDSAVYLCASSLLTGGSTQYFGPGTRLLVL.